Shown below are 23 T cell receptor beta chains from a single sample sequenced in a study of neoadjuvant anti-PD-1 for oral cavity cancer. As to time point: after neoadjuvant nivolumab, at surgical resection. Profiling relied on immunoSEQ multiplex PCR, and the TCRdb table lists in-frame clones only, not all of them. The sample lists some 9,500 clones, around 68% occurring once. The sequences come from PBMCs, collected after nivolumab (anti-PD-1) treatment. Every receptor here comes from a person aged 35-80 years with oral cavity squamous cell carcinoma.

The chain joins TRBV5-1 to TRBJ1-2, with no clear D. The CDR3 runs to 16 residues. Deletions cut 1 base from V and 2 bases from J, with 15 bases between. From germline, CDR1 is SGHRS and CDR2 YFSETQ. Here the CDR3 DNA reads TGCGCCAGCAGCTTGAACGTACAGAGACGAAACTATGGCTACACCTTC. Amino acids: CASSLNVQRRNYGYTF.

The chain is built from TRBV11-3 and TRBJ2-7; either TRBD1 or TRBD2 may fit D (5 bases each). The CDR3 consists of 13 residues. Germline assignment: CDR1 SGHNT and CDR2 YENEEA. The germline V and J ends were trimmed by 5 bases and 0 bases, with 8 bases remaining between them. In nucleotides, the CDR3 is TGTGCCAGCAGCCCAGGGAGCTCCTACGAGCAGTACTTC. As protein: CASSPGSSYEQYF.

The chain uses TRBV6-5 and TRBJ2-7, with 9 bases lining up with TRBD1. The CDR3 covers 14 residues. J was trimmed by 6 bases and V by 6 bases; bases with no gene match: 9. Per the germline V gene, CDR1 is MNHEY and CDR2 is SVGAGI. The CDR3 is CASRRDRATVEQYF. CDR3 DNA sequence: TGTGCCAGCAGACGGGACAGGGCAACGGTCGAGCAGTACTTC.

There are a few counts of this clone. The CDR3 here is CASSLQVNTGELFF. The CDR3 DNA sequence: TGTGCCAGCAGCCTTCAGGTTAACACCGGGGAGCTGTTTTTT. The chain couples TRBV5-8 to TRBJ2-2; D ambiguous. Germline assignment: CDR1 SGHTS and CDR2 YDEGEE. CDR3 length: 14 amino acids. Trimming took 4 bases from V and 2 from J, leaving 9 bases between them.

This rearrangement joins TRBV2 to TRBJ2-1, with a possible D match to TRBD2 (6 bases). Per the germline V gene, CDR1 is SNHLY and CDR2 is FYNNEI. Between the trimmed V and J ends, which lost 6 bases and 9 bases, there was a span of 21 bases. This CDR3 has 15 residues. CDR3 loop: CASRAGGRPASEQFF. CDR3 sequence (DNA): TGTGCCAGCAGGGCTGGTGGGAGGCCCGCTAGTGAGCAGTTCTTC.

This clone was detected a few times. The V gene is TRBV25-1, the J gene TRBJ1-1, with D possibly TRBD1 on 6 matching bases. The CDR3 covers 16 residues. Germline V CDR1 and CDR2: MGHDK, SYGVNS. Trimming left V 6 bases short and J 1 base short, with 18 bases between. The CDR3 nucleotides are TGTGCCAGCAGCTCTTCACCGGGAGGGGGGAACACTGAAGCTTTCTTT. Amino acids: CASSSSPGGGNTEAFF. Supplemented by reference TRBV25-1 and TRBJ1-1, the full variable domain reads EADIYQTPRYLVIGTGKKITLECSQTMGHDKMYWYQQDPGMELHLIHYSYGVNSTEKGDLSSESTVSRIRTEHFPLTLESARPSHTSQYLCASSSSPGGGNTEAFFGQGTRLTVV.

The chain is built from TRBV2 and TRBJ1-4; D not certain. The CDR3 totals 18 residues. CDR1 SNHLY and CDR2 FYNNEI come from the germline V gene. The V gene lost 0 bases and the J gene lost 6 bases, with 20 bases spanning the gap. CDR3 sequence (DNA): TGTGCCAGCAGTGAAGCGCCGGGCTTCGATAGGGTCGATGAAAAACTGTTTTTT. This encodes CASSEAPGFDRVDEKLFF.

The chain joins TRBV5-8 to TRBJ2-1; 7 nucleotides line up with TRBD1. The CDR3 extends over 15 amino acids. Germline trimming cut 1 base from V and 6 bases from J; bases unmatched to any gene: 7. Looked up from germline, CDR1 is SGHTS and CDR2 is YDEGEE. Here the CDR3 DNA reads TGTGCCAGCAGCTTGTACCGAACAGGGGTCAATGAGCAGTTCTTC. Protein: CASSLYRTGVNEQFF.

This clone was counted a single time. The J gene is TRBJ2-7, the V gene TRBV2, with 11 nucleotides matching TRBD2. The V and J ends lost 5 bases and 0 bases, in that order; junction bases with no gene match: 3. The V gene's germline CDR1 is SNHLY and CDR2 FYNNEI. CDR3 size: 15 residues. CDR3 nucleotides: TGTGCCAGCAGTCCCACTAGCGGGAGCTCCTACGAGCAGTACTTC. It specifies CASSPTSGSSYEQYF.

This chain uses TRBV11-1 with TRBJ2-2, with D perhaps assigned TRBD1 or TRBD2 (5 bases each). From germline, CDR1 is SGHAT and CDR2 FQDESV (reference sequence). The CDR3 is made up of 14 amino acids. Trimming took off 0 bases at V and 5 bases at J, with 7 bases between the two ends. Here the CDR3 DNA reads TGTGCCAGCAGCTTAGCGTGGGGGACCGGGGAGCTGTTTTTT. This gives the protein CASSLAWGTGELFF.

The chain links TRBV5-4 to TRBJ1-1; a weak D match, TRBD1 (5 bases). Germline CDR1 is SGHNT and CDR2 is YYREEE (reference sequence). The germline V and J ends were trimmed by 4 bases and 4 bases, with 17 bases remaining between them. The CDR3 sequence is 15 residues long. The CDR3 DNA follows: TGTGCCAGCAGCCTCGGGGGGAGAACGGGCACTGAAGCTTTCTTT. Amino acids: CASSLGGRTGTEAFF.

The chain links TRBV19 to TRBJ1-1; D gene unclear. CDR3 length equals 15 residues. V was clipped by 3 bases and J by 0 bases, with 11 bases between them. Per germline, CDR1 LNHDA and CDR2 SQIVND (reference sequence). Here the CDR3 DNA reads TGTGCCAGTAGTATTATGGCCCAGTTGAACACTGAAGCTTTCTTT. It codes for CASSIMAQLNTEAFF.

The genes are TRBV4-1 and TRBJ2-7; 7 bases line up with TRBD1. The J segment lost 4 bases and the V segment lost 0 bases, leaving 6 bases of the junction unmatched. This CDR3 has 15 residues. CDR1 is MGHRA and CDR2 is YSYEKL in the germline V gene. CDR3 amino acids: CASSQEAGGTYEQYF. The CDR3 DNA reads TGCGCCAGCAGCCAAGAGGCAGGGGGAACATACGAGCAGTACTTC.

This rearrangement joins TRBV14 to TRBJ1-2; no clear D. CDR1 and CDR2 from the germline V gene are SGHDN and FVKESK. Trimming removed 7 bases from V and 4 bases from J, with 10 bases in between. The CDR3 spans 12 residues. CDR3 sequence: CASTKGGYGYTF. The CDR3 bases are TGTGCCAGCACCAAGGGAGGCTATGGCTACACCTTC.

The chain links TRBV15 to TRBJ1-1; D perhaps matches TRBD1 (5 bases). Germline V lookup: CDR1 LNHNV, CDR2 YYDKDF (reference sequence). The CDR3 extends over 15 amino acids. Trimming pared 1 base from V and 1 base from J, leaving 10 bases between. CDR3 sequence (DNA): TGTGCCACCAGCAGAGGCAGGGAAAGGAACACTGAAGCTTTCTTT. Protein product: CATSRGRERNTEAFF.

The table lists this clone with a few counts. The V gene is TRBV5-5, the J gene TRBJ2-7; the match to TRBD1 covers 9 bases. Germline loops: CDR1 SGHKS, CDR2 YYEKEE (reference sequence). The V segment lost 3 bases and the J segment 7 bases; nucleotides outside the gene matches: 14. The CDR3 contains 16 residues. The CDR3 loop reads CASSSQGANNLNEQYF. In DNA form, the CDR3 reads TGTGCCAGCAGCTCACAGGGGGCCAATAATCTTAATGAGCAGTACTTC. The variable domain in full, completed from reference TRBV5-5 and TRBJ2-7, reads DAGVTQSPTHLIKTRGQQVTLRCSPISGHKSVSWYQQVLGQGPQFIFQYYEKEERGRGNFPDRFSARQFPNYSSELNVNALLLGDSALYLCASSSQGANNLNEQYFGPGTRLTVT.

V and J are TRBV5-6 and TRBJ2-5; TRBD1 agrees at 7 bases. The CDR3 loop spans 18 amino acids. The ends lost 0 bases at V and 4 bases at J; junction bases unmatched: 15. Germline V gene sequence: CDR1 SGHDT, CDR2 YYEEEE. This chain's CDR3 is CASSLARGGRNKGETQYF. DNA for the CDR3: TGTGCCAGCAGCTTGGCGAGAGGGGGCAGGAATAAGGGAGAGACCCAGTACTTC.

This sequence joins TRBV5-4 and TRBJ2-7; 7 nucleotides align to TRBD2. The CDR3 totals 14 residues. V lost 4 bases and J lost 6; bases outside the gene matches: 10. CDR1 SGHNT and CDR2 YYREEE come from the germline V gene (reference sequence). CDR3 loop: CASSPGGRAAEQYF. CDR3 nucleotide sequence: TGTGCCAGCAGCCCTGGAGGGAGGGCCGCCGAGCAGTACTTC.

Only a few counts were recorded for this clone. This chain connects TRBV4-1 to TRBJ2-3, with D possibly TRBD2 on 5 matching bases. The CDR3 is made up of 13 amino acids. The V gene's germline CDR1 is MGHRA and CDR2 YSYEKL. The ends were cut back, 3 bases at V and 12 bases at J, with 16 bases in the middle. CDR3 DNA: TGCGCCAGCAGCCAGGAACATACTAGGGAACAGTATTTT. It is translated as CASSQEHTREQYF.

This clone was counted between two and nine times. The V call is TRBV7-2, the J call TRBJ1-6; 7 nucleotides align to TRBD1. Germline CDR1 reads SGHTA; CDR2 reads FQGNSA. V lost 3 bases to trimming and J lost 6 bases; unmatched junction nucleotides: 5. CDR3 length: 15 amino acids. CDR3 DNA: TGTGCCAGCAGCTTTGGGACAGCCGTTAATTCACCCCTCCACTTT. It codes for CASSFGTAVNSPLHF. Based on the CDR3 plus reference TRBV7-2 and TRBJ1-6, the full variable domain is GAGVSQSPSNKVTEKGKDVELRCDPISGHTALYWYRQSLGQGLEFLIYFQGNSAPDKSGLPSDRFSAERTGGSVSTLTIQRTQQEDSAVYLCASSFGTAVNSPLHFGNGTRLTVT.

The CDR3 is CASSEYYQPQHF. As DNA, the CDR3 is TGTGCCAGCAGTGAATACTATCAGCCCCAGCATTTT. This chain uses TRBV2 with TRBJ1-5; no firm D call. Germline values: CDR1 SNHLY, CDR2 FYNNEI. The CDR3 covers 12 residues. Trimming took 2 bases from V and 5 from J, leaving 4 bases between them.

V is TRBV2 and J is TRBJ2-3; D might be TRBD1 (6 bases). The CDR3 covers 15 residues. Trimming took 1 base from V and 4 from J, leaving 12 bases between them. Germline V gene sequence: CDR1 SNHLY, CDR2 FYNNEI. For the CDR3, the DNA is TGTGCCAGCAGTGAAGAGGACAGTCATTCAGATACGCAGTATTTT. Protein: CASSEEDSHSDTQYF.

This clone was detected a few times. V is TRBV4-1 and J is TRBJ1-6; D might be TRBD1 (5 bases). The V end lost 0 bases, the J end lost 7 bases, and 16 bases lay between the germline ends. The CDR3 contains 17 residues. CDR1 is MGHRA, CDR2 YSYEKL, per germline. CDR3 in amino acids: CASSQDKEAGNNSPLHF. The CDR3 bases are TGCGCCAGCAGCCAAGATAAGGAGGCAGGGAACAATTCACCCCTCCACTTT.